Below, 2 T cell receptor beta chains from the same sample are listed, as sequenced in a study of shared clonotypes between healthy human individuals. Produced via immunoSEQ multiplex PCR; TCRdb's table is partial and in-frame only. The sample shows 660,000 or so clones, around 96% of them seen only once. Naive CD8 cells lacked CD45RO, underwent positive selection for CCR7 and left out terminally differentiated effector memory CD45RA+ cells. The specimen was naive CD8+ T cells sorted from blood. The receptors were gathered from a woman aged 25 to 39 in good health.

The rearrangement links TRBV11-2 to TRBJ2-7, with TRBD2 matching 9 bases. Germline V gene sequence: CDR1 SGHAT, CDR2 FQNNGV. This CDR3 contains 15 residues. The junction had 10 bases not matched to a gene; V was cut back by 5 bases and J by 5 bases. The chain's CDR3 is CASSPMVAGADEQYF. CDR3 nucleotides: TGTGCCAGCAGCCCAATGGTAGCGGGAGCCGACGAGCAGTACTTC.

J is TRBJ2-1 and V is TRBV4-1, with TRBD2 matching over 10 bases. Germline values: CDR1 MGHRA, CDR2 YSYEKL. V trimming: 5 bases; J trimming: 1 base; junction bases outside the gene matches: 5. CDR3 size: 16 residues. Here the CDR3 DNA reads TGCGCCAGCAGCTGGGCTAGCGGGAGTTCCTACAATGAGCAGTTCTTC. Translation gives CASSWASGSSYNEQFF.